The text below deals with one T cell receptor (beta chain). Its antigen target is currently unknown. Base-call qualities are not available, and no considerably larger clone is one nucleotide away. The time point label of this sample denotes: sample taken at primary tumor resection. Whole RNA extracted from tumor and nontumor lung tissue, or from cryopreserved PBMC samples, was used for TCR sequencing without cell sorting. Donors were 72 patients with early-stage, untreated non-small cell lung cancer from the lung TRACERx cohort. A patient was chosen for TCR sequencing only when enough RNA was available from at least two tumor regions. Before being selected, tumor and adjacent nontumor lung specimens were reviewed by a lung pathologist. The sample comes from a study of spatial heterogeneity in lung cancer (dated by TCRdb to the late 2010s). Describing the broader study: Beta-chain transcripts were consistently detected in greater numbers than alpha-chain transcripts, which likely reflects a higher abundance of beta-chain transcripts. In the raw uncorrected reads, each unique combination of TCR and UMI appeared more than ten times on average. TCR alpha and beta repertoires were quantitatively compared across multiple tumor regions, matched nontumor lung and blood in non-small cell lung cancer. TCR repertoire features were related to nonsynonymous mutation counts determined by whole-exome sequencing of tumor tissue. Both alpha and beta chains were TCR-sequenced in samples taken at surgery, namely 220 tumor regions, fewer than 85 matched nontumor lung samples and approximately 51 PBMC samples. The full study reports these points: Additional single-cell paired TCR alpha and beta sequencing was considered necessary to confirm, at a functional level, the hypothesis that regional TCRs recognize regional mutations.

Here V drops 5 bases and J drops 2 bases, and the junction holds 9 bases not matched to any gene. Inclusive of the bounding cysteine and phenylalanine, the CDR3 is 15 residues long. Only the CDR3 DNA stays, 45 bases, in frame from base 1. The library was made by 5' RACE. Sequencing instrument: NextSeq 500. The TCR library protocol attached a unique molecular identifier to each TCR cDNA molecule to allow correction of PCR and sequencing errors. As for the original processing: TCR identification, UMI-based error correction and CDR3 extraction were performed with Decombinator tools. TCRs above a frequency of 2 per 1,000, corresponding to the top 1% of the tumor frequency distribution, were defined as expanded. Renyi diversity was computed with the R vegan package after each repertoire had been subsampled 100 times to 5,000 TCRs. CDR3 similarity networks were constructed using string-kernel similarity of amino acid triplets, with links drawn between CDR3s whose pairwise similarity was above 0.82. TCRdb reworked the public reads: Q25 trimming with fastp, MiXCR clone assembly, productive beta chains retained. Rows with one shared CDR3 protein collapse into an entry with the most common genes and DNA. What appears here as the V and J calls and clone size reflects TCRdb's work, not the paper's. Here the sample has under 8,500 distinct CDR3 sequences; about 5% occur a single time. The ten largest clones add up to approximately 9% of the sample.

Sequences were derived from normal lung tissue next to the tumor, sampled at surgery. The clonotype originates from a female donor with early-stage non-small cell lung cancer. The chain joins TRBV12-3 or TRBV12-4 to TRBJ2-7; TRBD1 lines up with 7 middle nucleotides. The CDR3 in this case is CASSTGQAPAYEQYF. The DNA sequence is given as TGTGCCAGCAGTACCGGACAGGCGCCAGCCTACGAGCAGTACTTC.